Below are 5 T cell receptor beta chains sequenced from a single sample in a study of CD8+ T cells in alopecia areata (dated by TCRdb to 2016 to 2019). Taken with the paper, the label for time point translates to: baseline before oral tofacitinib. The library relied on the immunoSEQ multiplex PCR assay. To provide template for TCR sequencing, every sample had RNA extracted and reverse transcribed into cDNA. The immuneACCESS repertoire file appears here via TCRdb, limited to in-frame rearrangements. These files lack a portion of the clones; in checked studies, under half of the deficit traces to unresolved V genes, and the cause of the others is not known. For this sample the table gives fewer than 200,000 clones, of which 59% were detected only once. In total, the top ten clones hold roughly 15% of the sample. The input for sequencing was CD4+ T cells sorted from blood, taken at week 0. The receptor set was obtained from a human donor with alopecia areata.

This clone was detected only once. The chain combines TRBV29-1 with TRBJ1-1; weak D call: TRBD1 (6 bases). CDR3 length equals 12 residues. The V end lost 2 bases, the J end lost 6 bases, and 10 bases lay between the germline ends. Germline CDR1 is SQVTM and CDR2 is ANQGSEA. CDR3 bases: TGCAGCGTTGAACAGGGGAGGTCTGAAGCTTTCTTT. This codes for CSVEQGRSEAFF.

The chain joins TRBV30 to TRBJ2-5; 8 bases line up with TRBD1. Germline CDR1 GTSNPN, CDR2 SVGIG (reference sequence). Trimming removed 1 base from V and 5 bases from J; junction bases left unmatched: 15. This CDR3 contains 17 residues. The CDR3 here is CAWSDRRKTGVFETQYF. In DNA, the CDR3 is TGTGCCTGGAGTGACCGACGCAAGACAGGGGTCTTTGAGACCCAGTACTTC. Full variable domain (missing parts from reference TRBV30 and TRBJ2-5): SQTIHQWPATLVQPVGSPLSLECTVEGTSNPNLYWYRQAAGRGLQLLFYSVGIGQISSEVPQNLSASRPQDRQFILSSKKLLLSDSGFYLCAWSDRRKTGVFETQYFGPGTRLLVL.

The chain recombines TRBV25-1 with TRBJ2-7; D may be TRBD1 (7 bases). This CDR3 comprises 13 residues. CDR1 MGHDK and CDR2 SYGVNS come from the germline V gene. With 4 bases removed from V and 6 bases from J, the gap between germline ends came to 13 bases. The CDR3 spells CASSVYQGGEQYF. The CDR3 DNA sequence: TGTGCCAGCAGTGTATACCAGGGGGGCGAGCAGTACTTC.

This chain uses TRBV15 with TRBJ2-5, with 11 bases that match TRBD2. Trimming took 1 base from V and 3 from J; bases not matched to a gene: 1. The germline V gene has CDR1 LNHNV and CDR2 YYDKDF (reference sequence). The CDR3 runs to 15 residues. DNA of the CDR3: TGTGCCACCAGCAGAGGGGGACTAGCGGAAGAGACCCAGTACTTC. This translates into CATSRGGLAEETQYF.

The chain employs TRBV6-5 and TRBJ1-5; D not certain. This CDR3 has 15 residues. In germline, CDR1 is MNHEY, CDR2 SVGAGI. With 0 bases removed from V and 0 bases from J, the gap between germline ends came to 6 bases. CDR3 residues: CASSYSHYSNQPQHF. The CDR3 nucleotides read TGTGCCAGCAGTTACTCCCATTATAGCAATCAGCCCCAGCATTTT.